This T cell receptor beta chain was identified in a study of blood T cells in healthy people across ages. Primed by a sample-barcoded 5' primer and a J-beta primer mix, a second PCR proceeded for about 7 to 11 cycles. Using its own MiXCR run on the 5' RACE reads, TCRdb lists one record per CDR3 protein. Of some 1,800,000 distinct CDR3 sequences in the sample, roughly two fifths are singletons; the top ten hold about 21%. Study-wide results and caveats: With unsorted PBMCs, a conclusive comparison of naive versus antigen-experienced cells was not possible. CMV status of donors was unknown, possibly confounding expanded clonotype changes.

Roughly 9.2 milliliters was the volume of peripheral blood drawn from each donor. Every sample had a minimum of 6.5 million PBMCs isolated. The CDR3 spans 13 residues. The V gene's germline CDR1 is DFQATT and CDR2 SNEGSKA (reference sequence). V shed 6 bases, J shed 8 bases, and the junction held 9 bases outside the gene matches. This clonotype was picked up a small number of times. Antigen unknown. The sequencing sample was made of blood. The clonotype originates from a human donor in good health. The rearrangement uses TRBV20-1 and TRBJ1-2; 10 bases fit TRBD1. This CDR3 reads CSALVGTGVGYTF. The CDR3 bases are TGCAGTGCACTTGTAGGGACAGGGGTCGGCTACACCTTC.